Below, 18 T cell receptor beta chains from the same sample are listed, as sequenced in a study of shared clonotypes between healthy human individuals (dated by TCRdb to 2019 to 2021). The library relied on the immunoSEQ multiplex PCR assay. TCRdb limited this immuneACCESS table to in-frame rearrangements with V and J called. A share of clones is missing; checked studies link under half to unresolved V genes, and the rest is unexplained. The sample table shows approximately 2.5 million clones, and approximately 94% are seen once. The top ten constitute around 0.14% of the sample. Material: naive CD4+ T cells sorted from blood. The cell subset or site label, as the study defines it: CD45RA+ positively selected. The receptors were sampled from a man aged 18-30 years in good health.

The chain carries TRBV5-1 and TRBJ2-3; D call uncertain. Germline V gives CDR1 SGHRS, CDR2 YFSETQ. Trimming removed 0 bases at V and 2 bases at J, with 4 bases between. The CDR3 covers 13 residues. CDR3 sequence (DNA): TGCGCCAGCAGCTTGGTATACACAGATACGCAGTATTTT. Translating it yields CASSLVYTDTQYF.

The rearrangement uses TRBV7-9 and TRBJ2-7, with a possible D match to TRBD2 (6 bases). Trimming stripped 1 base from V and 1 base from J, with 11 bases between. The CDR3 is 15 residues long. Looked up from germline, CDR1 is SEHNR and CDR2 is FQNEAQ (reference sequence). CDR3 coding DNA: TGTGCCAGCAGCTTAGTGGGGGGTGGGTCCTACGAGCAGTACTTC. Translated: CASSLVGGGSYEQYF.

The chain recombines TRBV5-1 with TRBJ1-3, with D uncertain. Germline V gene data show CDR1 as SGHRS and CDR2 as YFSETQ. Trimming stripped 0 bases from V and 1 base from J, with 8 bases between. CDR3 size: 15 residues. This CDR3 is CASSLGGYSGNTIYF. The DNA of the CDR3 is TGCGCCAGCAGCTTGGGAGGTTATTCTGGAAACACCATATATTTT.

This chain links TRBV19 with TRBJ1-4; no reliable D call. The V end lost 3 bases, the J end lost 0 bases, and 8 bases lay between the germline ends. Looked up from germline, CDR1 is LNHDA and CDR2 is SQIVND (reference sequence). CDR3 length: 15 residues. DNA for the CDR3: TGTGCCAGTAGTATTTCGGCGGCAACTAATGAAAAACTGTTTTTT. Translating it yields CASSISAATNEKLFF. The whole variable domain, filled in from reference TRBV19 and TRBJ1-4, reads DGGITQSPKYLFRKEGQNVTLSCEQNLNHDAMYWYRQDPGQGLRLIYYSQIVNDFQKGDIAEGYSVSREKKESFPLTVTSAQKNPTAFYLCASSISAATNEKLFFGSGTQLSVL.

The rearrangement links TRBV29-1 to TRBJ2-6, with no clear D. Germline assignment: CDR1 SQVTM and CDR2 ANQGSEA. V was pared by 7 bases and J by 6 bases, with 16 bases between. This CDR3 is 14 amino acids long. The DNA of the CDR3 is TGCAGCGCTCGATTAGGTGGAACGGCCAACGTCCTGACTTTC. Residues: CSARLGGTANVLTF.

DNA for the CDR3: TGTGCCAGCACCCCGCAGGCCTTAGATGGGCCCCACGAGCAGTACTTC. This sequence encodes CASTPQALDGPHEQYF. The rearrangement links TRBV7-3 to TRBJ2-7; D unresolved. The CDR3 has 16 residues. The ends were cut back, 7 bases at V and 5 bases at J, with 24 bases in the middle. Germline V gene lookup returns CDR1 SGHTA and CDR2 FQGTGA.

This clone was recorded only once. V is TRBV6-1 and J is TRBJ1-3; D is possibly TRBD1 (6 bases). The CDR3 loop spans 15 amino acids. V gave up 6 bases and J gave up 4 bases, with 16 bases separating them. The germline CDR1 and CDR2 sequences are MNHNS and SASEGT. CDR3 loop: CASRERGAAGNTIYF. As DNA, the CDR3 is TGTGCCAGCAGGGAGAGGGGGGCGGCCGGAAACACCATATATTTT.

V and J are TRBV19 and TRBJ1-5, with a tentative D call TRBD1 (5 bases). CDR1 is LNHDA, CDR2 SQIVND, per germline (reference sequence). This CDR3 is built from 15 residues. V was shortened by 6 bases and J by 7 bases, with 19 bases between the two germline ends. CDR3: CASRRAGTGGQPQHF. Written as DNA, the CDR3 is TGTGCCAGTAGAAGAGCAGGGACGGGCGGGCAGCCCCAGCATTTT.

This sequence joins TRBV5-1 and TRBJ2-2; 8 bases agree with TRBD1. Germline V CDR1 and CDR2: SGHRS, YFSETQ. J gave up 4 bases and V 1 base, and 9 bases lay outside the gene matches. CDR3 size: 17 residues. Written as DNA, the CDR3 is TGCGCCAGCAGCTTGTATCAGGACAGGGTAATCACCGGGGAGCTGTTTTTT. Protein sequence: CASSLYQDRVITGELFF.

The chain recombines TRBV30 with TRBJ2-5, with 10 nucleotides matching TRBD2. Gene TRBJ2-7 matches the end of the DNA better, so the J call may be wrong. CDR3 length: 13 residues. Germline-derived CDR1 and CDR2 are GTSNPN and SVGIG (reference sequence). CDR3 sequence reads: CAWRLAGSYEQYF. The DNA of the CDR3 is TGTGCCTGGAGACTAGCGGGATCCTACGAGCAGTACTTC.

The V call is TRBV4-3, the J call TRBJ2-7; TRBD2 matches 8 bases. After removal of 4 bases from V and 6 bases from J, the junction contained 5 bases not matched to a gene. CDR1 LGHNA and CDR2 YSLEER come from the germline V gene. The CDR3 spans 13 residues. CDR3 protein: CASSRTGGFEQYF. The CDR3 DNA is TGCGCCAGCAGCCGGACGGGAGGGTTCGAGCAGTACTTC.

On this clone: The sample has other DNA sequences that encode this CDR3 too. The chain couples TRBV5-4 to TRBJ1-6; D is possibly TRBD1 (6 bases). Per germline, CDR1 SGHNT and CDR2 YYREEE (reference sequence). V was clipped by 4 bases and J by 10 bases, with 15 bases between them. The CDR3 extends over 14 amino acids. Written as DNA, the CDR3 is TGTGCCAGCAGCCTGGCCGAGGGGGGCTCACCCCTCCACTTT. Translation: CASSLAEGGSPLHF.

The CDR3 loop reads CASSGAGANVLTF. CDR3 bases: TGTGCCAGTAGCGGTGCTGGGGCCAACGTCCTGACTTTC. The rearrangement joins TRBV6-5 to TRBJ2-6, with D possibly TRBD2 on 6 matching bases. Trimming took off 9 bases at V and 2 bases at J, with 8 bases between the two ends. This CDR3 is 13 amino acids long. The germline CDR1 and CDR2 sequences are MNHEY and SVGAGI.

The chain recombines TRBV4-2 with TRBJ1-4; 10 bases are shared with TRBD1. Germline CDR1 is LGHNA and CDR2 is YNFKEQ. Losses at the gene ends were 0 bases for V and 7 bases for J; bases not matched to a gene: 5. The CDR3 is 16 residues long. The CDR3 DNA is TGTGCCAGCAGCCAAGAACCGGGACAGGGGACTGAAAAACTGTTTTTT. Its translation: CASSQEPGQGTEKLFF.

In this sample, this clone turned up once. The gene calls are TRBV18 and TRBJ1-2, with TRBD1 matching 10 bases. Looked up from germline, CDR1 is KGHSH and CDR2 is LQKENI. The CDR3 totals 16 residues. The trim removed 3 bases at V and 4 bases at J, leaving 8 bases unmatched. The CDR3 region has the DNA TGTGCCAGCTCACCTCCGGGACAGGGGTCTGCCTATGGCTACACCTTC. Its translation is CASSPPGQGSAYGYTF.

The gene calls are TRBV15 and TRBJ2-6; no definite D call. Per the germline V gene, CDR1 is LNHNV and CDR2 is YYDKDF (reference sequence). The CDR3 is 17 residues long. V lost 3 bases to trimming and J lost 1 base, with 13 bases between them. CDR3 protein: CATSSDSKGSGANVLTF. In DNA form, the CDR3 reads TGTGCCACCAGCAGCGATTCGAAGGGTTCTGGGGCCAACGTCCTGACTTTC.

The chain has TRBV30 and TRBJ1-5, with D uncertain. The V end was cut by 1 base, the J end by 9 bases, with 13 bases between. CDR3 length: 13 residues. CDR1 and CDR2 (germline): GTSNPN, SVGIG (reference sequence). The CDR3 protein is CAWSGTVVGPQHF. In nucleotides, the CDR3 is TGTGCCTGGAGTGGGACTGTGGTAGGGCCCCAGCATTTT.

This clone was recorded once. CDR3 sequence (DNA): TGTGCCAGCTCACCACTTTTCCGGGAGGGCCAAAATGAGCAGTTCTTC. Its protein is CASSPLFREGQNEQFF. The chain links TRBV18 to TRBJ2-1, with 8 positions matching TRBD2. V shed 1 base and J 7 bases; nucleotides not matched to a gene: 9. The CDR3 runs to 16 residues. CDR1 and CDR2 (germline): KGHSH, LQKENI.